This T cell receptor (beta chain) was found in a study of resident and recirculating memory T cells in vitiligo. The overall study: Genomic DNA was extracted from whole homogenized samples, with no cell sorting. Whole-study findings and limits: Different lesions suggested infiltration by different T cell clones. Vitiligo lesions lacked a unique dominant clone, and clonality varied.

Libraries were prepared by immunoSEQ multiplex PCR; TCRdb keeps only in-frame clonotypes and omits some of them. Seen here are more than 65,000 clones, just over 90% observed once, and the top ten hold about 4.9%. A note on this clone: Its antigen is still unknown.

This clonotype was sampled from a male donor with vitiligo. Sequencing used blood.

CDR3 in DNA: TGTGCCAGCAGTCACTATCGGGAAGCAAGGGCAACTAATGAAAAACTGTTTTTT. It translates to CASSHYREARATNEKLFF. The gene calls are TRBV28 and TRBJ1-4; no definite D call. The CDR3 sequence is 18 residues long. Germline CDR1 MDHEN, CDR2 SYDVKM. Trimming stripped 5 bases from V and 0 bases from J, with 19 bases between.